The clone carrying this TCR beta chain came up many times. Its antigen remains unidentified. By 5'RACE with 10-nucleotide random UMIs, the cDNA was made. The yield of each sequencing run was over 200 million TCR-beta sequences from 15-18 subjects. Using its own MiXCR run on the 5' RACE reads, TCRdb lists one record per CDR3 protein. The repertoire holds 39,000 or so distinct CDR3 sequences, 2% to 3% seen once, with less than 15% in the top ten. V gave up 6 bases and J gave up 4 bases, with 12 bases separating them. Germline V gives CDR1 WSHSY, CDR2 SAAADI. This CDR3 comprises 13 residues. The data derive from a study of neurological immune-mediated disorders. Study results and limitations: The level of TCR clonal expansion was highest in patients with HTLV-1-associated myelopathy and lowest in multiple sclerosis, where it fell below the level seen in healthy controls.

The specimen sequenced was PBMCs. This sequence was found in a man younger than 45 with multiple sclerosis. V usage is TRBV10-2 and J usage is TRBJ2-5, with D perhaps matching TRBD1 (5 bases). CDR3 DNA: TGCGCCAGCAGCGACCTAAGGGGAGAGACCCAGTACTTC. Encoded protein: CASSDLRGETQYF.